This T cell receptor (beta chain) emerged from a study of T-cell reconstitution after alpha-beta-depleted transplantation in children. Study conclusions and caveats: By one year post-transplant, T-cell counts and diversity largely arose from T cells that were newly produced. Reportedly, only several hundred clones from non-depleted graft cells drove alpha-beta T-cell counts at about two months. The study traced high day-60 TCRbeta diversity in some patients to surviving recipient T cells and thymic progenitors.

A TCRbeta library incorporating unique molecular identifiers was prepared. In TCRdb, the PCR reads were re-called with MiXCR into one record per CDR3 protein. The table includes 200,000 to 250,000 distinct CDR3 sequences, about 8.2% detected once. V lost 6 bases and J 4 bases, leaving 12 bases between the germline ends. Germline loops: CDR1 SGHTA, CDR2 FQGNSA. CDR3 length: 13 amino acids. This clonotype was recorded many times. The antigen is unknown. The chain is built from TRBV7-2 and TRBJ1-2; TRBD1 is a possible D gene (6 bases). The specimen was PBMCs, mostly from graft donor cells, collected 360 days after TCRalphabeta/CD19-depleted stem cell transplant. This receptor was obtained from a male patient between 2 and 9 years old who had a stem cell transplant for acute myeloid leukemia, so the T cells may come from the graft donor. CDR3 region: CASSSGGGYGYTF. The CDR3, as DNA: TGTGCCAGCAGTTCAGGAGGGGGCTATGGCTACACCTTC.